The clone carrying this TCR beta chain was counted many times. This sample is part of a study of beta chain features in type 1 diabetes. The CDR3 is 14 amino acids. In germline, CDR1 is LNHNV, CDR2 YYDKDF (reference sequence). Trimming stripped 0 bases from V and 2 bases from J, with 5 bases between. The authors reverse transcribed all of the isolated RNA, so sequencing captured expressed TCRB transcripts. Repertoires were generated with immunoSEQ multiplex PCR, while TCRdb's copy carries only in-frame clones and drops some. This table holds more than 350,000 clones, about 10% found once. The J gene is TRBJ2-4, the V gene TRBV15, with unresolved D. The TCR originated in a woman between 18 and 29 years old in good health. The source material was naive CD4+ T cells from blood. CDR3 in DNA: TGTGCCACCAGCAGAGATCGGTCCAAAAACATTCAGTACTTC. It specifies CATSRDRSKNIQYF.